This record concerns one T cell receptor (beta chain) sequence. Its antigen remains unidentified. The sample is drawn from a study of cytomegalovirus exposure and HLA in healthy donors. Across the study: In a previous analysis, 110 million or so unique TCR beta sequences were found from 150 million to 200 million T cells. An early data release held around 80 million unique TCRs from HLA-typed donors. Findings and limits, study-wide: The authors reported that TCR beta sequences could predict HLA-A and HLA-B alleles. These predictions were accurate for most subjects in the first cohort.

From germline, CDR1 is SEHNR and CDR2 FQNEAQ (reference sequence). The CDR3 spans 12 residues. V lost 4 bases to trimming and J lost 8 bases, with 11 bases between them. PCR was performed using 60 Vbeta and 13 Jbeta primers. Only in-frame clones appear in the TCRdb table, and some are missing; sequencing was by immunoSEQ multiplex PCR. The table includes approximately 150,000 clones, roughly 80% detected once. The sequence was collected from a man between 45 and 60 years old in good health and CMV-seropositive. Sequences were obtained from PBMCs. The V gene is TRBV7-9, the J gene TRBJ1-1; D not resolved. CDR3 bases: TGTGCCAGCAGCTCGCCGACCGGGGAAGCTTTCTTT. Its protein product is CASSSPTGEAFF.